A selection of T cell receptor beta chains follows, all from one sample in a study of breast tumors, draining lymph nodes, adjacent tissues. TCRdb itself ran the multiplex PCR reads through MiXCR, one entry per CDR3 protein. This sample has 150,000 to 250,000 distinct CDR3 sequences, with roughly 31% found just once. The sample taken for sequencing was axillary lymph node tissue. The receptors were sampled from a female donor with breast cancer. Some clones in this sample may be carry-over from other donors' samples. Each CDR3 is given with its conserved first and last residue. D genes are given only for firm matches. Clone size is shown for a subset of rows, as once, few, many or a class of expanded clone.

clone size	V gene	J gene	D gene	CDR3 length	CDR3 DNA	CDR3 protein
few	TRBV27	TRBJ2-3	TRBD2	15	TGTGCCAGCAGTTTAGCACTAGCGGGAGTAAATACGCAGTATTTT	CASSLALAGVNTQYF
many	TRBV29-1	TRBJ1-3	-	12	TGCAGCGTTGGGACAACTGGAAACACCATATATTTT	CSVGTTGNTIYF
-	TRBV6-6	TRBJ2-7	TRBD2	15	TGTGCCAGCAATTACTCGGGGGGACCCGCCTACGAGCAGTACTTC	CASNYSGGPAYEQYF
many	TRBV5-1	TRBJ2-5	-	15	TGCGCCAGCAGCTTAGGGATAAATTGGGGAGAGACCCAGTACTTC	CASSLGINWGETQYF
many	TRBV7-9	TRBJ2-1	TRBD2	19	TGTGCCAGCAGCCTACACCCCGGGACTAGCGGGGGTACCTACAATGAGCAGTTCTTC	CASSLHPGTSGGTYNEQFF
many	TRBV10-3	TRBJ2-7	-	13	TGTGCCATCAGTCGGGACTGGGCCATCGAGCAGTACTTC	CAISRDWAIEQYF
-	TRBV20-1	TRBJ1-2	TRBD1	14	TGCAGTGCTAGGGGACAGGGGGTACACTATGGCTACACCTTC	CSARGQGVHYGYTF
many	TRBV19	TRBJ2-7	TRBD1	13	TGTGCCAGTAGTACCCGGACAGGGACCGAGCAGTACTTC	CASSTRTGTEQYF
many	TRBV13	TRBJ2-7	TRBD2	15	TGTGCCAGCAGCGCGGGGGAGGGGCACGGCTACGAGCAGTACTTC	CASSAGEGHGYEQYF
many	TRBV20-1	TRBJ2-3	TRBD1	14	TGCAGTGCTCTTCGACAGGGGCTCCCAGATACGCAGTATTTT	CSALRQGLPDTQYF
-	TRBV11-2	TRBJ1-1	-	15	TGTGCCAGCAGCTTAGATCTCCAGGGGAACACTGAAGCTTTCTTT	CASSLDLQGNTEAFF
many	TRBV12-3/TRBV12-4	TRBJ1-5	-	13	TGTGCCAGCAGTTTCATGGTGGGACAGCCCCAGCATTTT	CASSFMVGQPQHF
many	TRBV5-6	TRBJ2-5	TRBD1	16	TGTGCCAGCAGCTCGATAACACGGACAGGGCGAGAGACCCAGTACTTC	CASSSITRTGRETQYF
-	TRBV30	TRBJ2-2	TRBD2	18	TGTGCCTGGAGTGTCTCCCGCCTGACTAGCGGGAGGCCCAGGGAGCTGTTTTTT	CAWSVSRLTSGRPRELFF
many	TRBV5-1	TRBJ2-7	-	13	TGCGCCAGCAGCCGACAGGGCACTAGCCCGGGGTACTTC	CASSRQGTSPGYF
many	TRBV30	TRBJ2-5	-	13	TGTGCCTGGAGTACAGGTCACCAAGAGACCCAGTACTTC	CAWSTGHQETQYF
many	TRBV30	TRBJ2-7	-	13	TGTGCCTGGGGGGACCACAGCTCCTACGAGCAGTACTTC	CAWGDHSSYEQYF
few	TRBV18	TRBJ1-4	-	15	TGTGCCAGCTCACCGAGCGGCAGGAGAAATGAAAAACTGTTTTTT	CASSPSGRRNEKLFF
many	TRBV19	TRBJ1-2	-	12	TGTGCCAGTAGTGGGGACGAGTCGGGCTACACCTTC	CASSGDESGYTF
-	TRBV20-1	TRBJ1-4	TRBD1	15	TGCAGTGTAAAGCCGGACAGGGGAGATGATGAAAAACTGTTTTTT	CSVKPDRGDDEKLFF
many	TRBV5-1	TRBJ1-2	TRBD1	15	TGCGCCAGCAGCGGACAGGGAAATGCTGCGGCCGGCTACACCTTC	CASSGQGNAAAGYTF
-	TRBV24-1	TRBJ2-2	TRBD1	16	TGTGCCACCAGTGATTCACCCGGGACAGGGCAGGGGGAGCTGTTTTTT	CATSDSPGTGQGELFF
many	TRBV6-5	TRBJ2-7	-	14	TGTGCCAGCAGGAGGGGAATAAGGTCCTACGAGCAGTACTTC	CASRRGIRSYEQYF
many	TRBV4-1	TRBJ2-1	-	15	TGCGCCAGCAGCCCCTCGAACCCAGTACAGTATGAGCAGTTCTTC	CASSPSNPVQYEQFF
many	TRBV20-1	TRBJ2-7	-	13	TGCAGTGCTAGAAGCGGAAGCTCCTACGAGCAGTACTTC	CSARSGSSYEQYF
few	TRBV27	TRBJ2-7	-	13	TGTGCCAGCAGTTACCGGGACCTAGGGGAGCAGTACTTC	CASSYRDLGEQYF
-	TRBV29-1	TRBJ2-1	-	10	TGCAGCGTTGAAGGGGTCCAGGGGTTCTTC	CSVEGVQGFF
once	TRBV19	TRBJ1-5	-	13	TGTGCTAGACCTGGGGTGGGCAATCAGCCCCAGCATTTT	CARPGVGNQPQHF
many	TRBV20-1	TRBJ1-6	TRBD1	15	TGCAGTGTCCTCCAGGGGGCTGTCTATAATTCACCCCTCCACTTT	CSVLQGAVYNSPLHF
-	TRBV11-3	TRBJ2-5	-	19	TGTGCCAGCAGCTTAGAGGGGAATAATTGGGCGGACTTCCAAGAGACCCAGTACTTC	CASSLEGNNWADFQETQYF
many	TRBV6-5	TRBJ2-2	-	17	TGTGCCAGCAGGGTTTCCCCCGGGGCAGGCAACACCGGGGAGCTGTTTTTT	CASRVSPGAGNTGELFF
many	TRBV5-1	TRBJ1-2	TRBD1	14	TGCGCCAGCAGTTCTGAGGGGGCAAACTATGGCTACACCTTC	CASSSEGANYGYTF
many	TRBV7-3	TRBJ2-1	TRBD2	15	TGTGCCAGCAGCGCAAGCGGGGGGGCCTACAATGAGCAGTTCTTC	CASSASGGAYNEQFF
many	TRBV20-1	TRBJ2-1	-	14	TGCAGTGCTAGGCCCCCGGGCTCCTACAATGAGCAGTTCTTC	CSARPPGSYNEQFF
-	TRBV12-3/TRBV12-4	TRBJ1-4	-	13	TGTGCCAGCAGGTCGACACAGGCTGAAAAACTGTTTTTT	CASRSTQAEKLFF
few	TRBV20-1	TRBJ1-1	TRBD1	14	TGCAGTGCTAGTAGGGGGCAGGGAGGTGTTGAAGCTTTCTTT	CSASRGQGGVEAFF
many	TRBV20-1	TRBJ1-6	-	12	TGCAGTGCTAGGAGATCTAATTCACCCCTCCACTTT	CSARRSNSPLHF
few	TRBV6-2/TRBV6-3	TRBJ1-6	-	17	TGTGCCAGCAGCTTTGTTTTCATAAGGACAGCCAATCCACCCCTCCACTTT	CASSFVFIRTANPPLHF
many	TRBV5-8	TRBJ2-3	TRBD2	16	TGTGCCAGCAGCTTGCTAGGACTAGCGGGCTCAGATACGCAGTATTTT	CASSLLGLAGSDTQYF
many	TRBV6-6	TRBJ1-6	-	13	TGTGCCAGCAAGGGCCCAGGAAATTCACCCCTCCACTTT	CASKGPGNSPLHF